This T cell receptor (beta chain) was recorded in a study of T-cell reconstitution after alpha-beta-depleted transplantation in children. Findings of the study overall: Two months or so post-transplant, alpha-beta T cells reportedly derived from several hundred expanded graft clones. A year post-transplant, T-cell counts and diversity derived mostly from newly produced T cells. Surviving recipient T cells and intrathymic progenitors accounted for some patients' high TCRbeta diversity at day 60.

This clonotype has ten or more counts. Its target is unknown. This sample's TCRbeta library carried unique molecular identifier barcodes. TCRdb fed the PCR reads into MiXCR, producing one record per CDR3 protein. The sample contains hundreds of thousands of distinct CDR3 sequences, roughly a tenth of which appear only once. The sequenced sample was PBMCs, obtained before TCRalphabeta/CD19-depleted stem cell transplant. This TCR came from a child younger than 10 with inherited bone marrow failure, due to receive a stem cell transplant.

Written as DNA, the CDR3 is TGTGCCAGCAGCCGGACAGGGGCCCCCAGGAATGAGCAGTTCTTC. This translates into CASSRTGAPRNEQFF. The chain combines TRBV3-1 with TRBJ2-1, with 9 bases fitting TRBD1. Germline V gives CDR1 LGHDT, CDR2 YNNKEL (reference sequence). The V segment lost 4 bases and the J segment 7 bases; nucleotides outside the gene matches: 8. The CDR3 sequence is 15 residues long.